The sample holds many counts of the clone carrying this TCR beta chain. This sample is part of a study of T cells in Graves' hyperthyroidism and ophthalmopathy. The investigators amplified TCR beta CDR3 regions from RNA transcripts. Primed by the HTBI set, a first-round RT-PCR was run on the TCR CDR3. TCRdb processed the multiplex PCR reads anew with MiXCR; each CDR3 protein has one entry. The sample holds about 420,000 distinct CDR3 sequences, about 13% seen once. The germline V gene encodes CDR1 SNHLY and CDR2 FYNNEI. The CDR3 loop spans 14 amino acids. After removal of 11 bases from V and 3 bases from J, the junction contained 7 bases not matched to a gene.

The V gene is TRBV2, the J gene TRBJ2-2; 9 positions match TRBD1. The TCR originated in a woman aged 18-29 years with Graves' hyperthyroidism. The sequenced sample was blood. Here the CDR3 DNA reads TGTGCCGCGACCGGGACAGGGTACACCGGGGAGCTGTTTTTT. It yields the protein CAATGTGYTGELFF.